The entry below gives a single T cell receptor (beta chain) sequence along with its context. Its antigen remains unknown. Sample treatment: oral pan-JAK inhibitor, 5-10 mg twice daily. Extraction and reverse transcription of RNA yielded cDNA as the sequencing template. The repertoire was sequenced with immunoSEQ multiplex PCR; TCRdb's copy has only in-frame clones and lacks some. The data hold 150,000 to 200,000 clones, with roughly 60% observed a single time. The sample originates from a study of CD8+ T cells in alopecia areata. Study-wide findings and caveats: Under tofacitinib, numerous expanded lesional clonotypes remained detectable in scalp and blood. Resident alphabeta T-cell populations of normal skin are likewise subject to sequencing in scalp samples.

Germline CDR1 reads SQVTM; CDR2 reads ANQGSEA. V lost 2 bases and J lost 7, with 11 bases in between. This CDR3 is 12 amino acids long. The chain links TRBV29-1 to TRBJ1-1; D is possibly TRBD1 (6 bases). The starting material was CD4+ T cells sorted from blood, obtained at week 24, from a patient treated with tofacitinib. This receptor was identified in a human donor with alopecia areata. CDR3 loop: CSVEPRTVEAFF. CDR3 bases: TGCAGCGTTGAACCGAGGACAGTTGAAGCTTTCTTT.